This T cell receptor (beta chain) was retrieved from a study of identifying expanded T cells in peripheral blood. Study results and caveats: Over approximately two and four weeks, about 15 and 19 clones changed, versus more than 1 between replicates.

Method: immunoSEQ multiplex PCR; TCRdb's copy keeps in-frame clones and lacks some. Among approximately 130,000 clones, about four fifths were seen once, and the ten largest hold less than 4%. Germline V gives CDR1 SGHTS, CDR2 YDEGEE. The CDR3 is made up of 16 amino acids. Trimming took 0 bases from V and 3 from J, leaving 15 bases between them. Remarks on this clone: The target antigen is unknown.

The sequence was collected from a person aged 18-70 years in good health. The V gene is TRBV5-8, the J gene TRBJ1-1, with D tentatively TRBD1 (5 bases). The specimen sequenced was blood. As DNA, the CDR3 is TGTGCCAGCAGCTTGGGGTTTGGGGGAGGAGACACTGAAGCTTTCTTT. This encodes CASSLGFGGGDTEAFF.